Shown below are 16 T cell receptor beta chains from a single sample sequenced in a study of blood T cell repertoires in COVID-19. The table came from immunoSEQ multiplex PCR; TCRdb's copy has only in-frame clones and leaves some out. This sample has 100,000 to 150,000 clones, with roughly 84% found just once. Sequencing was carried out using PBMCs or T cells enriched from blood (not recorded which). These receptors all come from a young woman who had recovered from COVID-19.

The chain uses TRBV4-1 and TRBJ1-2, with 11 bases lining up with TRBD1. Per germline, CDR1 MGHRA and CDR2 YSYEKL. V was clipped by 6 bases and J by 7 bases; unmatched bases: 13. This CDR3 comprises 16 residues. CDR3 protein: CASRPIGQGAMGGYTF. The CDR3 bases are TGCGCCAGCAGACCTATAGGACAGGGGGCGATGGGTGGCTACACCTTC.

The chain employs TRBV2 and TRBJ2-3, with D perhaps matching TRBD1 (5 bases). The CDR3 sequence is 15 residues long. V was pared by 6 bases and J by 0 bases, with 13 bases between. Germline V gene lookup returns CDR1 SNHLY and CDR2 FYNNEI. CDR3 bases: TGTGCCAGCAGCCCAGTAGGGGCAAGCACAGATACGCAGTATTTT. It encodes CASSPVGASTDTQYF.

The rearrangement joins TRBV4-2 to TRBJ2-6; D uncertain. Per the germline V gene, CDR1 is LGHNA and CDR2 is YNFKEQ. This CDR3 spans 16 amino acids. V shed 2 bases and J shed 2 bases, with 10 bases lying between them. CDR3 protein: CASSQQLRAGANVLTF. Written as DNA, the CDR3 is TGTGCCAGCAGCCAACAATTGAGAGCTGGGGCCAACGTCCTGACTTTC.

The chain recombines TRBV5-1 with TRBJ1-3; 10 nucleotides align to TRBD1. The CDR3 loop spans 15 amino acids. Germline-derived CDR1 and CDR2 are SGHRS and YFSETQ. With 7 bases clipped from V and 8 bases from J, the junction kept 12 bases outside the gene matches. The CDR3, as DNA: TGCGCCAGCCGGGAGACAGGGGGCCTGGGGGACACCATATATTTT. Encoded protein: CASRETGGLGDTIYF.

The chain carries TRBV20-1 and TRBJ1-5; D gene ambiguous. There are 11 residues in the CDR3. The germline V gene has CDR1 DFQATT and CDR2 SNEGSKA (reference sequence). V lost 3 bases, J lost 7 bases, and 7 bases lay in between. The CDR3 sequence is CSASDGQPQHF. The CDR3 coding sequence is TGCAGTGCTAGTGACGGGCAGCCCCAGCATTTT.

This chain uses TRBV11-2 with TRBJ2-1; possible D gene TRBD1, 5 bases. V was shortened by 1 base and J by 7 bases, with 17 bases between the two germline ends. CDR3 size: 16 residues. CDR1 and CDR2 (germline): SGHAT, FQNNGV. The CDR3 reads CASSLVAQVNGNEQFF. In nucleotides, the CDR3 is TGTGCCAGCAGCTTAGTAGCACAGGTTAATGGTAATGAGCAGTTCTTC.

The chain carries TRBV5-5 and TRBJ2-1, with D possibly TRBD2 on 5 matching bases. Germline loops: CDR1 SGHKS, CDR2 YYEKEE (reference sequence). With 0 bases removed from V and 4 bases from J, the gap between germline ends came to 5 bases. This CDR3 is built from 13 residues. CDR3 region: CASSLGEYNEQFF. CDR3 coding DNA: TGTGCCAGCAGCTTGGGGGAGTACAATGAGCAGTTCTTC.

V usage is TRBV7-9 and J usage is TRBJ1-1; D uncertain. This CDR3 has 12 amino acids. Trimming took off 6 bases at V and 5 bases at J, with 10 bases between the two ends. CDR1 SEHNR and CDR2 FQNEAQ come from the germline V gene (reference sequence). The CDR3 is CASRLIRTEAFF. The CDR3 nucleotides are TGTGCCAGCAGATTGATCCGGACTGAAGCTTTCTTT. Filled out from reference TRBV7-9 and TRBJ1-1, the complete variable domain reads DTGVSQNPRHKITKRGQNVTFRCDPISEHNRLYWYRQTLGQGPEFLTYFQNEAQLEKSRLLSDRFSAERPKGSFSTLEIQRTEQGDSAMYLCASRLIRTEAFFGQGTRLTVV.

The chain combines TRBV5-1 with TRBJ2-1; 9 bases are a match to TRBD2. The germline gives CDR1 SGHRS, CDR2 YFSETQ. The CDR3 is 15 amino acids. V lost 2 bases to trimming and J lost 3 bases; unmatched junction nucleotides: 3. CDR3 region: CASSFRGRGYNEQFF. CDR3 nucleotides: TGCGCCAGCAGCTTCCGCGGGAGGGGCTACAATGAGCAGTTCTTC.

The chain joins TRBV4-3 to TRBJ2-7; 10 nucleotides line up with TRBD1. The CDR3 consists of 15 residues. The V gene end was trimmed by 5 bases and the J gene end by 3 bases; junction bases not matched to a gene: 7. Germline V CDR1 and CDR2: LGHNA, YSLEER. The CDR3, as DNA: TGCGCCAGCAGCACGGACAGGGGGGGTCTCTACGAGCAGTACTTC. Amino acids: CASSTDRGGLYEQYF.

The chain uses TRBV7-2 and TRBJ2-7; 7 nucleotides align to TRBD2. The J segment lost 7 bases and the V segment lost 1 base, leaving 10 bases of the junction unmatched. Germline CDR1 SGHTA, CDR2 FQGNSA. This CDR3 comprises 15 residues. The CDR3 protein is CASSLVGRALWEQYF. DNA of the CDR3: TGTGCCAGCAGCTTAGTGGGGAGGGCCCTTTGGGAGCAGTACTTC.

This clone has a single count. The J gene is TRBJ1-1, the V gene TRBV28; unclear D gene. The germline V gene has CDR1 MDHEN and CDR2 SYDVKM. This CDR3 is 14 amino acids long. Between the trimmed V and J ends, which lost 8 bases and 4 bases, there was a span of 17 bases. The CDR3: CASGPHGSTTEAFF. Here the CDR3 DNA reads TGTGCCAGCGGCCCTCACGGGAGTACCACTGAAGCTTTCTTT.

The rearrangement joins TRBV2 to TRBJ2-7, with 7 bases aligning to TRBD1. The CDR3 consists of 18 residues. Trimming took 0 bases from V and 1 from J; bases not matched to a gene: 12. The germline CDR1 and CDR2 sequences are SNHLY and FYNNEI. The CDR3 region has the DNA TGTGCCAGCAGTGAAGCGGGGAAAGGGACAGCAGTTTCCTACGAGCAGTACTTC. This sequence encodes CASSEAGKGTAVSYEQYF.

V is TRBV28 and J is TRBJ2-3, with 8 bases identical to TRBD1. The trim removed 4 bases at V and 4 bases at J, leaving 7 bases unmatched. The germline V gene has CDR1 MDHEN and CDR2 SYDVKM. The CDR3 totals 15 residues. In DNA, the CDR3 is TGTGCCAGCAGTTCAGGGGGCTCCGGTGCAGATACGCAGTATTTT. Residues: CASSSGGSGADTQYF.

The J gene is TRBJ2-6, the V gene TRBV27; D not resolved. Germline V gene data show CDR1 as MNHEY and CDR2 as SMNVEV (reference sequence). This CDR3 region has 14 residues. The V and J ends lost 3 bases and 1 base respectively, with 4 bases between them. The CDR3 DNA follows: TGTGCCAGCAGTTTTATGTCTGGGGCCAACGTCCTGACTTTC. It codes for CASSFMSGANVLTF.

The rearrangement uses TRBV28 and TRBJ2-3; TRBD1 might be the D (5 bases). The CDR3 sequence is 17 residues long. Germline V gene lookup returns CDR1 MDHEN and CDR2 SYDVKM. V dropped 2 bases and J dropped 6 bases, with 21 bases sitting between them. The CDR3 nucleotides read TGTGCCAGCAGTTTAGGGGCAGAGCGTCTCTACCGGGATACGCAGTATTTT. This encodes CASSLGAERLYRDTQYF.